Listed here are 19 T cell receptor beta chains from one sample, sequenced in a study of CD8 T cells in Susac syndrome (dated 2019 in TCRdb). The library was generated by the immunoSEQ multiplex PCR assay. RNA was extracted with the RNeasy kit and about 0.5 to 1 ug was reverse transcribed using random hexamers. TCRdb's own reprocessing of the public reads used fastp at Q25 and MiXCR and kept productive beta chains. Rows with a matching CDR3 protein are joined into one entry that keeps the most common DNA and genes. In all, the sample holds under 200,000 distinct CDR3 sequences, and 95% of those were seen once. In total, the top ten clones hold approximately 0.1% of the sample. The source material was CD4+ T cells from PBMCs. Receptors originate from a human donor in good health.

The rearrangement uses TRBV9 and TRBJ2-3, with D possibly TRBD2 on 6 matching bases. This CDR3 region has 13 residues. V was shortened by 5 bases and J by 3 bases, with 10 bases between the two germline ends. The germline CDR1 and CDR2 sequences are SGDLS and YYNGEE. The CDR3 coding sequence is TGTGCCAGCAGGGGAGGTTTTACAGATACGCAGTATTTT. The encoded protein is CASRGGFTDTQYF. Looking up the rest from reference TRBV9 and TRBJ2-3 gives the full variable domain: DSGVTQTPKHLITATGQRVTLRCSPRSGDLSVYWYQQSLDQGLQFLIQYYNGEERAKGNILERFSAQQFPDLHSELNLSSLELGDSALYFCASRGGFTDTQYFGPGTRLTVL.

CDR3 sequence (DNA): TGTGCCAGCTCACCCCTGGACAGCTACAATGAGCAGTTCTTC. Encoded protein: CASSPLDSYNEQFF. The gene calls are TRBV18 and TRBJ2-1; D is possibly TRBD1 (6 bases). The CDR3 extends over 14 amino acids. Germline CDR1 is KGHSH and CDR2 is LQKENI. V was pared by 3 bases and J by 3 bases, with 9 bases between.

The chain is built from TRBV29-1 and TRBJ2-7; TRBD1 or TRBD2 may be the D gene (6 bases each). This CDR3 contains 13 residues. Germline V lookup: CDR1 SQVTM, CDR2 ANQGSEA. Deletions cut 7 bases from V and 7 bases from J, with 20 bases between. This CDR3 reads CSARDTPAGEQYV. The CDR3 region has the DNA TGCAGCGCCCGGGACACCCCCGCGGGGGAGCAGTACGTC.

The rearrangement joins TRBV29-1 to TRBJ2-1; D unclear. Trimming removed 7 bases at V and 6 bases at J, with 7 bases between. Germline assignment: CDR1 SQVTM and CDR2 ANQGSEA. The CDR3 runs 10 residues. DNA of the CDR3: TGCAGCGGCGCCCCCAATGAGCAGTTCTTC. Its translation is CSGAPNEQFF.

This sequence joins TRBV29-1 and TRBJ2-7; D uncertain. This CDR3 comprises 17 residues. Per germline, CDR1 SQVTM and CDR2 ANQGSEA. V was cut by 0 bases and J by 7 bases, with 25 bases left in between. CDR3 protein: CSVEELGRRAVLREQYF. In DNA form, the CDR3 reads TGCAGCGTTGAAGAATTAGGCCGGAGAGCTGTTTTGCGTGAGCAGTACTTC.

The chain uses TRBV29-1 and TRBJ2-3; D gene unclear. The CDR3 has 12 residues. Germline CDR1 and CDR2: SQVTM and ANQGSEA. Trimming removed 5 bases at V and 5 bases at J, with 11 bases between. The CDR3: CSVFAEKDTQYF. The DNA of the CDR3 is TGCAGCGTTTTTGCGGAAAAAGATACGCAGTATTTT.

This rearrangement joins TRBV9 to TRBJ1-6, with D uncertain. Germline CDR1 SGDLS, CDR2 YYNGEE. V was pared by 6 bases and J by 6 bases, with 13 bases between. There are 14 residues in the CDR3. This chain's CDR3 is CASKKGVSNSPLHF. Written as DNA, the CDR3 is TGTGCCAGCAAAAAGGGAGTTAGTAATTCACCCCTCCACTTT. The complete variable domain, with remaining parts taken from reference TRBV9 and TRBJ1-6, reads DSGVTQTPKHLITATGQRVTLRCSPRSGDLSVYWYQQSLDQGLQFLIQYYNGEERAKGNILERFSAQQFPDLHSELNLSSLELGDSALYFCASKKGVSNSPLHFGNGTRLTVT.

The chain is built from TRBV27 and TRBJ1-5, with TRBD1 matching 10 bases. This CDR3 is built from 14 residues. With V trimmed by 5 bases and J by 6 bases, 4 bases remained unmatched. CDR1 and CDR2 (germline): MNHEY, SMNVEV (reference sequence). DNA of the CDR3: TGTGCCAGCAGTCCGGGGACAGGGGCTCAGCCCCAGCATTTT. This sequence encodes CASSPGTGAQPQHF.

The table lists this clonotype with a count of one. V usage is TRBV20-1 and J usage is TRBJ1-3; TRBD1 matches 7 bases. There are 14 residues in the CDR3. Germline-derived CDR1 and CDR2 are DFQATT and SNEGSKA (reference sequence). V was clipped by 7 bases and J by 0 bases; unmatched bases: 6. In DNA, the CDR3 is TGCAGTGGCCGGGACAGCCGCTCTGGAAACACCATATATTTT. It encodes CSGRDSRSGNTIYF.

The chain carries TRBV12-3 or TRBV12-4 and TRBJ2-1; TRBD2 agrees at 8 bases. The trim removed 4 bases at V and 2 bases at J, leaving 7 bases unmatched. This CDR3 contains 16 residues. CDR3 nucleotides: TGTGCCAGCAGTTCCTCTAGCGGGCAAGCCTACAATGAGCAGTTCTTC. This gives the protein CASSSSSGQAYNEQFF.

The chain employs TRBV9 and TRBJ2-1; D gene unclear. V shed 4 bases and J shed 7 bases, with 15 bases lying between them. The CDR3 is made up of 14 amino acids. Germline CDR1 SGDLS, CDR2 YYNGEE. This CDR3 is CASSLVVPSNEQFF. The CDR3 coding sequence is TGTGCCAGCAGCTTGGTGGTGCCGTCAAATGAGCAGTTCTTC.

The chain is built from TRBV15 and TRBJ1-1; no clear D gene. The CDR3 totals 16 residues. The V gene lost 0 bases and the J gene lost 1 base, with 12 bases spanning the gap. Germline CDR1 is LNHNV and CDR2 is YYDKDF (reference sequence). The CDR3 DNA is TGTGCCACCAGCAGAGATCTCCATAGAGAGAACACTGAAGCTTTCTTT. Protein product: CATSRDLHRENTEAFF.

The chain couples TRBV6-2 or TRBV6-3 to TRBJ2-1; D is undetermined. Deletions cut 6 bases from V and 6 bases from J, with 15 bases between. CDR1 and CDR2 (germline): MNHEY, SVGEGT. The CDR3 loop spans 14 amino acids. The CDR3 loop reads CASSPLVGFNEQFF. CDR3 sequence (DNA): TGTGCCAGCAGCCCCCTCGTCGGCTTCAATGAGCAGTTCTTC.

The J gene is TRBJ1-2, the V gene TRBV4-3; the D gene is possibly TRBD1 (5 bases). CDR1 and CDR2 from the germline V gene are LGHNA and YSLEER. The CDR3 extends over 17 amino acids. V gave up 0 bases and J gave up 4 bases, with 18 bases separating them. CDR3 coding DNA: TGCGCCAGCAGCCAAGATTGGGCGGACACCCTAATCTATGGCTACACCTTC. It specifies CASSQDWADTLIYGYTF.

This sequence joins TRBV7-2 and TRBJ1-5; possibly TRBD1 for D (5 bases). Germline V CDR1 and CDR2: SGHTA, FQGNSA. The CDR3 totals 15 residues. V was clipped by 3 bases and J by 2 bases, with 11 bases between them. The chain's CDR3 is CASSFLQGGNQPQHF. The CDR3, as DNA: TGTGCCAGCAGCTTCCTCCAGGGCGGCAATCAGCCCCAGCATTTT.

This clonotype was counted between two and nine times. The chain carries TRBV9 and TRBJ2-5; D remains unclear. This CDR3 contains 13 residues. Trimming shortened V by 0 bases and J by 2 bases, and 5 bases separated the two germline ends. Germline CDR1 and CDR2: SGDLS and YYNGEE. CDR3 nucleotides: TGTGCCAGCAGCGTAGGCACTCAAGAGACCCAGTACTTC. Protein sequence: CASSVGTQETQYF.

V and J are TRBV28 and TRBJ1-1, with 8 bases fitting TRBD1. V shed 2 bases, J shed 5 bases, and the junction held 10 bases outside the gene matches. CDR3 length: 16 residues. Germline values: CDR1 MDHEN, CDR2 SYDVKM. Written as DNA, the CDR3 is TGTGCCAGCAGTTTAAAGGCAGGGGGCCATTGGACTGAAGCTTTCTTT. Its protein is CASSLKAGGHWTEAFF.

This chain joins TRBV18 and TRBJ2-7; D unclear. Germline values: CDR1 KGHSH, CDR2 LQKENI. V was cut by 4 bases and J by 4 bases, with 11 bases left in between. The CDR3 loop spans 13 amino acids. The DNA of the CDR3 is TGTGCCAGCTCACTGGGCAGACATTACGAGCAGTACTTC. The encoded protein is CASSLGRHYEQYF.

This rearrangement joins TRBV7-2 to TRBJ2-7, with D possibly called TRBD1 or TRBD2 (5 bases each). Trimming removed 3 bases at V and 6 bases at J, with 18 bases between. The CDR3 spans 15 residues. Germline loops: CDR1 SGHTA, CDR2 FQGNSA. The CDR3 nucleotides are TGTGCCAGCAGCTTGGTCCGGGACCCAGCAAGCGAGCAGTACTTC. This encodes CASSLVRDPASEQYF.